One and the same sample provided the 4 T cell receptor beta chains below, sequenced in a study of PD-1 blockade in classical Hodgkin lymphoma. Profiled with immunoSEQ multiplex PCR; TCRdb holds only in-frame clones, not every one. This sample has more than 20,000 clones; 60% to 80% occur once, and the top ten carry 15% to 20%. Time point: cycle 4 day 1 (C4D1), after six to seven weeks of nivolumab. All the patients suffered relapse after autologous stem cell transplantation, and brentuximab vedotin exposure differed. The specimen was peripheral blood mononuclear cells (PBMCs), collected before the fourth cycle of nivolumab. The source is a human donor with classical Hodgkin lymphoma.

The chain carries TRBV4-2 and TRBJ2-7; 8 positions match TRBD2. The CDR3 runs 15 residues. In germline, CDR1 is LGHNA, CDR2 YNFKEQ. With 0 bases clipped from V and 4 bases from J, the junction kept 5 bases outside the gene matches. The CDR3 DNA reads as TGTGCCAGCAGCCAAGATGGGGCTAGCGGGTACGAGCAGTACTTC. Translated, it gives CASSQDGASGYEQYF.

The rearrangement joins TRBV4-3 to TRBJ2-3; D gene uncertain. The CDR3 loop spans 13 amino acids. CDR1 LGHNA and CDR2 YSLEER come from the germline V gene. The V and J ends lost 0 bases and 6 bases respectively, with 7 bases between them. The CDR3 loop is CASSQDQTDTQYF. CDR3 nucleotides: TGCGCCAGCAGCCAAGACCAGACCGATACGCAGTATTTT.

The chain uses TRBV5-6 and TRBJ1-2; 8 nucleotides line up with TRBD1. This CDR3 is built from 15 residues. The V gene end was trimmed by 0 bases and the J gene end by 4 bases; junction bases not matched to a gene: 5. Germline assignment: CDR1 SGHDT and CDR2 YYEEEE. CDR3 bases: TGTGCCAGCAGCTTGGGGACAGGGTTTCCCTATGGCTACACCTTC. Translated, it gives CASSLGTGFPYGYTF.

The chain employs TRBV11-2 and TRBJ2-2; 8 nucleotides line up with TRBD1. Germline V gene data show CDR1 as SGHAT and CDR2 as FQNNGV. The J segment lost 1 base and the V segment lost 8 bases, leaving 3 bases of the junction unmatched. The CDR3 sequence is 14 residues long. The CDR3 loop is CASVGTGNTGELFF. In DNA, the CDR3 is TGTGCCAGCGTCGGGACAGGGAACACCGGGGAGCTGTTTTTT.